Following are 21 T cell receptor beta chains from one sample sequenced in a study of blood T cell repertoires in COVID-19. Produced via immunoSEQ multiplex PCR; TCRdb's table is partial and in-frame only. The table has about 150,000 clones, 85% to 90% seen once. Sequencing was carried out using peripheral blood. These receptors originate from a woman aged 50 to 60 with active or convalescent COVID-19.

The J gene is TRBJ2-2, the V gene TRBV28, with D maybe TRBD2 (6 bases). Germline V gene data show CDR1 as MDHEN and CDR2 as SYDVKM. Deletions cut 6 bases from V and 0 bases from J, with 8 bases between. This CDR3 comprises 14 residues. The CDR3 here is CASRGGANTGELFF. The CDR3 DNA is TGTGCCAGCAGGGGGGGAGCGAACACCGGGGAGCTGTTTTTT.

This clone was seen repeatedly, ten times or more. This chain links TRBV5-5 with TRBJ1-6; D gene ambiguous. The CDR3 is 14 amino acids. Germline loops: CDR1 SGHKS, CDR2 YYEKEE (reference sequence). The germline V and J ends were trimmed by 2 bases and 7 bases, with 10 bases remaining between them. In DNA form, the CDR3 reads TGTGCCAGCAGCTTAAAACAGCTAAATTCACCCCTCCACTTT. The encoded protein is CASSLKQLNSPLHF. Looking up the rest from reference TRBV5-5 and TRBJ1-6 gives the full variable domain: DAGVTQSPTHLIKTRGQQVTLRCSPISGHKSVSWYQQVLGQGPQFIFQYYEKEERGRGNFPDRFSARQFPNYSSELNVNALLLGDSALYLCASSLKQLNSPLHFGNGTRLTVT.

The chain carries TRBV27 and TRBJ2-7; D might be TRBD2 (7 bases). Trimming shortened V by 6 bases and J by 2 bases, and 17 bases separated the two germline ends. From germline, CDR1 is MNHEY and CDR2 SMNVEV (reference sequence). This CDR3 spans 15 amino acids. The CDR3 loop reads CASSSTGGFPYEQYF. CDR3 nucleotides: TGTGCCAGCAGCTCGACGGGGGGCTTTCCCTACGAGCAGTACTTC.

This chain joins TRBV5-6 and TRBJ1-1, with 7 positions matching TRBD1. CDR3 length: 14 amino acids. Per the germline V gene, CDR1 is SGHDT and CDR2 is YYEEEE. V shed 0 bases, J shed 1 base, and the junction held 0 bases outside the gene matches. As DNA, the CDR3 is TGTGCCAGCAGCTTGGACAGGGGGAACACTGAAGCTTTCTTT. Residues: CASSLDRGNTEAFF.

This clone appeared a single time. V is TRBV3-1 (or the pseudogene TRBV3-2) and J is TRBJ1-3; D gene uncertain. The V and J ends lost 8 bases and 4 bases respectively, with 3 bases between them. The CDR3 runs to 10 residues. Germline-derived CDR1 and CDR2 are LGHDT and YNNKEL (reference sequence). The CDR3 region is CASGGNTIYF. Here the CDR3 DNA reads TGTGCCAGCGGCGGAAACACCATATATTTT.

The chain uses TRBV30 and TRBJ2-7; D is uncertain. The ends were cut back, 1 base at V and 2 bases at J, with 3 bases in the middle. Looked up from germline, CDR1 is GTSNPN and CDR2 is SVGIG (reference sequence). The CDR3 consists of 11 residues. DNA for the CDR3: TGTGCCTGGAGTGGTACCTACGAGCAGTACTTC. Its protein is CAWSGTYEQYF.

J is TRBJ1-6 and V is TRBV9; D possibly corresponds to TRBD1 (6 bases). This CDR3 spans 16 amino acids. V dropped 4 bases and J dropped 6 bases, with 17 bases sitting between them. CDR1 is SGDLS and CDR2 is YYNGEE in the germline V gene. CDR3 region: CASSPRDWGLNSPLHF. The CDR3 DNA reads as TGTGCCAGCAGCCCCCGGGATTGGGGGCTTAATTCACCCCTCCACTTT.

In nucleotides, the CDR3 is TGTGCCAGTAGTTCCGCGGGGCCTCAAAGCCTCGATGAGCAGTTCTTC. Residues: CASSSAGPQSLDEQFF. V gene TRBV19 combines with J gene TRBJ2-1, with TRBD2 as a possible D gene (6 bases). The ends were cut back, 5 bases at V and 8 bases at J, with 22 bases in the middle. This CDR3 region has 16 residues. Germline V lookup: CDR1 LNHDA, CDR2 SQIVND (reference sequence).

The gene calls are TRBV30 and TRBJ1-5, with D perhaps matching TRBD1 (6 bases). Germline assignment: CDR1 GTSNPN and CDR2 SVGIG (reference sequence). The CDR3 sequence is 13 residues long. Trimming left V 5 bases short and J 5 bases short, with 13 bases between. As DNA, the CDR3 is TGTGCCTGGTCAGGGGATTTGGATCAGCCCCAGCATTTT. Translation: CAWSGDLDQPQHF.

This clone was seen once. This chain links TRBV14 with TRBJ1-2; weak D call: TRBD1 (5 bases). V was pared by 4 bases and J by 0 bases, with 12 bases between. The germline CDR1 and CDR2 sequences are SGHDN and FVKESK. CDR3 length: 15 residues. Here the CDR3 DNA reads TGTGCCAGCAGCCTCGGTTGGGGGGCTAACTATGGCTACACCTTC. Translation: CASSLGWGANYGYTF.

The V gene is TRBV14, the J gene TRBJ2-1; maybe TRBD2 (7 bases). The CDR3 sequence is 18 residues long. Germline CDR1 reads SGHDN; CDR2 reads FVKESK. V was shortened by 0 bases and J by 3 bases, with 18 bases between the two germline ends. CDR3 region: CASSQDNWRGLHYNEQFF. For the CDR3, the DNA is TGTGCCAGCAGCCAAGACAATTGGCGGGGGCTTCACTACAATGAGCAGTTCTTC.

CDR3 in amino acids: CAWSEQGGEKLFF. CDR3 nucleotide sequence: TGTGCCTGGAGTGAACAGGGGGGTGAAAAACTGTTTTTT. V is TRBV30 and J is TRBJ1-4, with 8 bases lining up with TRBD1. CDR1 and CDR2 (germline): GTSNPN, SVGIG (reference sequence). With V trimmed by 1 base and J by 7 bases, 2 bases remained unmatched. The CDR3 is 13 amino acids.

The CDR3 coding sequence is TGTGCCAGCAGCTTAGGTCAAGGGGACAGGGGCGCTGAAGCTTTCTTT. Protein sequence: CASSLGQGDRGAEAFF. The chain links TRBV7-9 to TRBJ1-1, with 10 bases fitting TRBD1. CDR1 and CDR2 (germline): SEHNR, FQNEAQ (reference sequence). This CDR3 contains 16 residues. V was clipped by 1 base and J by 6 bases; unmatched bases: 8.

The chain is built from TRBV7-2 and TRBJ2-7, with 8 positions matching TRBD1. J gave up 3 bases and V 0 bases, and 7 bases lay outside the gene matches. The CDR3 spans 16 residues. CDR1 is SGHTA, CDR2 FQGNSA, per germline. For the CDR3, the DNA is TGTGCCAGCAGCTTAGCTCTGGACAGGGTGCTCTACGAGCAGTACTTC. Protein product: CASSLALDRVLYEQYF.

This clone occurred a few times. This chain uses TRBV6-2 or TRBV6-3 with TRBJ2-6; 7 nucleotides align to TRBD2. Germline V gives CDR1 MNHEY, CDR2 SVGEGT. The ends lost 2 bases at V and 2 bases at J; junction bases unmatched: 0. CDR3 length: 15 residues. CDR3 DNA sequence: TGTGCCAGCAGTTACGGGGGGGCTGGGGCCAACGTCCTGACTTTC. Its protein is CASSYGGAGANVLTF.

The CDR3 is CASSTTGTGGAYEQFF. The CDR3 nucleotides read TGTGCCAGCAGCACCACCGGGACAGGGGGCGCCTATGAGCAGTTCTTC. The V and J genes are TRBV28 and TRBJ2-1; TRBD1 agrees at 12 bases. Trimming removed 6 bases from V and 8 bases from J; junction bases left unmatched: 11. The CDR3 runs to 16 residues. Germline V gene lookup returns CDR1 MDHEN and CDR2 SYDVKM.

The rearrangement links TRBV6-1 to TRBJ2-7; a possible D gene is TRBD1 (5 bases). From germline, CDR1 is MNHNS and CDR2 SASEGT. The CDR3 is 13 amino acids. The V gene lost 7 bases and the J gene lost 4 bases, with 14 bases spanning the gap. The CDR3 nucleotides are TGTGCCAGCACCCAGGGTCAATTGTACGAGCAGTACTTC. Its protein is CASTQGQLYEQYF.

This chain connects TRBV18 to TRBJ2-1; D unclear. V was shortened by 3 bases and J by 8 bases, with 11 bases between the two germline ends. Germline-derived CDR1 and CDR2 are KGHSH and LQKENI. CDR3 length: 13 residues. Written as DNA, the CDR3 is TGTGCCAGCTCACCTGGCAGGCACGATGAGCAGTTCTTC. Amino acids: CASSPGRHDEQFF.

The V gene is TRBV10-3, the J gene TRBJ2-7, with D tentatively TRBD2 (5 bases). This CDR3 has 16 residues. The V and J ends lost 3 bases and 3 bases respectively, with 18 bases between them. Germline CDR1 reads ENHRY; CDR2 reads SYGVKD. The CDR3 DNA reads TGTGCCATCAGTGACCCTGGGTACCCAGCGGACTACGAGCAGTACTTC. It is translated as CAISDPGYPADYEQYF.

The genes are TRBV11-2 and TRBJ2-1; weak D call: TRBD1 (6 bases). The CDR3 runs 15 residues. V lost 3 bases and J lost 6, with 15 bases in between. Per the germline V gene, CDR1 is SGHAT and CDR2 is FQNNGV. The CDR3 protein is CASSFPGVLGNEQFF. The DNA of the CDR3 is TGTGCCAGCAGCTTCCCAGGGGTTCTTGGCAATGAGCAGTTCTTC.

The chain links TRBV4-2 to TRBJ2-7; perhaps TRBD1 as D (7 bases). Germline V lookup: CDR1 LGHNA, CDR2 YNFKEQ. The CDR3 is made up of 17 amino acids. V lost 3 bases to trimming and J lost 3 bases, with 21 bases between them. In DNA form, the CDR3 reads TGTGCCAGCAGCCATTTGACAGGGTCGGGAGTCAGCTACGAGCAGTACTTC. Amino acid sequence: CASSHLTGSGVSYEQYF.